A selection of T cell receptor beta chains follows, all from one sample in a study of T cell changes during pregnancy in multiple sclerosis. Sequenced by immunoSEQ multiplex PCR; TCRdb stores in-frame clones only, minus some. Among roughly 45,000 clones listed, around 93% were seen once. The specimen was CD8+ T cells from peripheral blood mononuclear cells, collected in the first trimester of pregnancy. The receptors originated from a female donor with multiple sclerosis, enrolled in a pregnancy study. Both conserved end residues are part of each CDR3. D genes are given only for firm matches.

D: .
length: 13
J: TRBJ1-3
V: TRBV25-1
CDR3: CASSTGSGNTIYF
DNA: TGTGCCAGCAGTACAGGGTCCGGAAACACCATATATTTT

D: TRBD2
length: 17
J: TRBJ2-7
V: TRBV5-1
CDR3: CASSPTLGPSGRDEQYF
DNA: TGCGCCAGCAGCCCTACCCTGGGGCCTAGCGGGAGGGACGAGCAGTACTTC

D: TRBD2
length: 16
J: TRBJ2-7
V: TRBV4-3
CDR3: CASSHIGTSGSYEQYF
DNA: TGCGCCAGCAGCCATATCGGGACTAGCGGGTCCTACGAGCAGTACTTC

D: .
length: 12
J: TRBJ1-2
V: TRBV4-3
CDR3: CASSHQLYGYTF
DNA: TGCGCCAGCAGCCATCAACTATATGGCTACACCTTC

D: .
length: 16
J: TRBJ1-2
V: TRBV28
CDR3: CASSFGWSRTRNGYTF
DNA: TGTGCCAGCAGTTTTGGTTGGTCCCGGACAAGGAATGGCTACACCTTC

D: .
length: 13
J: TRBJ1-1
V: TRBV7-6
CDR3: CASSSTEGRKAFF
DNA: TGTGCCAGCAGCTCAACGGAGGGGCGCAAGGCTTTCTTT

D: .
length: 15
J: TRBJ1-5
V: TRBV6-6
CDR3: CASGIGEYSNQPQHF
DNA: TGTGCCAGCGGGATAGGGGAATATAGCAATCAGCCCCAGCATTTT

D: TRBD2
length: 15
J: TRBJ2-3
V: TRBV4-2
CDR3: CASSQDAGEGDTQYF
DNA: TGTGCCAGCAGCCAAGACGCGGGAGAGGGAGATACGCAGTATTTT

D: .
length: 14
J: TRBJ1-5
V: TRBV5-6
CDR3: CASSLGGGNQPQHF
DNA: TGTGCCAGCAGCTTGGGAGGGGGTAATCAGCCCCAGCATTTT

D: .
length: 13
J: TRBJ2-2
V: TRBV19
CDR3: CASSWGSGGELFF
DNA: TGTGCCAGTAGTTGGGGCTCGGGCGGGGAGCTGTTTTTT

D: TRBD2
length: 15
J: TRBJ2-5
V: TRBV9
CDR3: CASSVEAGGGETQYF
DNA: TGTGCCAGCAGCGTAGAGGCGGGAGGGGGTGAGACCCAGTACTTC